The 4 T cell receptor beta chains listed next were all sequenced from one sample in a study of low-dose radiotherapy and immunotherapy resistance in tumors. cDNA synthesis used a TRAV/TRBV-specific primer set for both chains. For amplifying TCRs, the PCR ran for about 19 cycles with Phusion, which was used together with a constant-region primer and the adapter on the V primers. TCRdb fed the reads into MiXCR, producing one record per CDR3 protein. This table holds 100,000 or so distinct CDR3 sequences, more than 20% found once. The sample's time point: after trial treatment. Treatment: LDRT plus nivolumab, ipilimumab, low-dose cyclophosphamide and aspirin (RACIN trial). This specimen consisted of PBMCs, obtained after low-dose radiotherapy plus immunotherapy. Receptors originate from a male donor with prostate cancer.

This clonotype was detected ten times or more. J is TRBJ1-5 and V is TRBV20-1; D is unclear. V was cut by 6 bases and J by 4 bases, with 16 bases left in between. CDR3 length: 14 amino acids. In germline, CDR1 is DFQATT, CDR2 SNEGSKA (reference sequence). The CDR3 nucleotides read TGCAGTGCGGATAGATGGGTACGTAATCAGCCCCAGCATTTT. This codes for CSADRWVRNQPQHF.

This clonotype occurred many times. V and J are TRBV14 and TRBJ2-6; 9 bases agree with TRBD1. Trimming removed 4 bases from V and 1 base from J; junction bases left unmatched: 5. CDR1 is SGHDN and CDR2 is FVKESK in the germline V gene. The CDR3 length is 17 residues. CDR3 region: CASSRRDRVSGANVLTF. The CDR3 nucleotides are TGTGCCAGCAGCCGCCGGGACAGGGTTTCTGGGGCCAACGTCCTGACTTTC. The whole variable domain, filled in from reference TRBV14 and TRBJ2-6, reads EAGVTQFPSHSVIEKGQTVTLRCDPISGHDNLYWYRRVMGKEIKFLLHFVKESKQDESGMPNNRFLAERTGGTYSTLKVQPAELEDSGVYFCASSRRDRVSGANVLTFGAGSRLTVL.

This clonotype was recorded at least ten times. The chain is built from TRBV7-8 and TRBJ2-1; 11 nucleotides match TRBD1. The CDR3 is 18 amino acids. V lost 2 bases to trimming and J lost 1 base; unmatched junction nucleotides: 7. Looked up from germline, CDR1 is SGHVS and CDR2 is FQNEAQ. CDR3 residues: CASSLLGTGGRSYNEQFF. The CDR3 nucleotides are TGTGCCAGCAGCTTACTGGGGACAGGGGGGAGGTCCTACAATGAGCAGTTCTTC.

This clonotype was counted at least ten times. This sequence joins TRBV6-5 and TRBJ2-3, with 8 bases fitting TRBD2. Trimming cost V 4 bases and J 0 bases; bases outside gene matches: 3. The CDR3 is 15 residues long. The germline V gene encodes CDR1 MNHEY and CDR2 SVGAGI. Here the CDR3 DNA reads TGTGCCAGCAGTTCCAGCGGGGGAAGCACAGATACGCAGTATTTT. It translates to CASSSSGGSTDTQYF.